This T cell receptor beta chain was identified during a study of T cells in Graves' hyperthyroidism and ophthalmopathy (dated 2019 in TCRdb). Some background on the complete study: Peripheral blood samples were taken at initial diagnosis, before any treatment was given. A discovery cohort of about a hundred patients, approximately 44 with Graves' ophthalmopathy and fewer than 65 with stable Graves' hyperthyroidism, was used to find distinguishing TCR V-J signatures. For training and testing, the 110 or so patients in the discovery cohort were randomly divided in a 7:3 ratio. Thyroid tissue and blood T-cell repertoires from about six Graves' hyperthyroidism patients were also compared in the study. Whether ophthalmopathy could be predicted prospectively was tested in an independent validation cohort made up of 18 to 20 hyperthyroidism patients plus 17 patients who later progressed to ophthalmopathy. Following sampling, methimazole starting at 30 mg daily was given to hyperthyroidism patients, and high-dose intravenous methylprednisolone was given to ophthalmopathy patients. The paper describes TCR Vbeta CDR3 sequencing of 140 or so peripheral blood samples, made up of 43 ophthalmopathy patients, over 70 hyperthyroidism patients and 17 progressor patients.

TCR beta CDR3 regions were amplified from RNA transcripts. A first-round RT-PCR of the TCR CDR3 used the HTBI primer set with the Qiagen OneStep RT-PCR kit. A second multiplex PCR round built the libraries, followed by size selection and purification. The libraries were sequenced on an Illumina HiSeq2000 using paired-end 100 bp reads. The authors' analysis ran thus. Raw data were processed with SOAPnuke, discarding reads with adapters, uncalled bases, mean Phred below 15, or no exact constant-primer or identifier match. COPE v1.2.5 was used to merge high-quality paired reads, and clonotypes were defined as unique nucleotide sequences. MiTCR v1.1 was used to align clonotypes to the IMGT TRBV, TRBD and TRBJ reference segments. The analysis included only V-J combinations with a frequency above 0.0001, which together covered around 99% of the repertoires. The TCS score was defined as F50 (clonal expansion) divided by E x V (chaos), with BLOSUM62-based TCRdist calculated between CDR3 peptides within each V-J. Welch's t-statistics and random forest reduced 500 to 550 V-J features to 10 to 15, which were used in a naive Bayes classifier (R e1071). The public reads were reprocessed in TCRdb via fastp at Q25 and MiXCR, keeping in-frame beta chains. CDR3 protein sequences are deduplicated, and each keeps its most common genes and DNA. The V and J calls were not made by the authors but by TCRdb's processing. The sample profile shows roughly 240,000 distinct CDR3 sequences; around 26% of them were found once. Together, the top ten hold around 32% of the sample.

CDR1 and CDR2 were assigned from the germline V gene (reference sequence) as LNHDA and SQIVND. Including cysteine and phenylalanine, the CDR3 has 14 amino acids. The only DNA kept is the CDR3, 42 bases in frame from the first base. V gives up 3 bases and J gives up 0 bases, and the segment between their germline ends measures 6 bases. At least ten counts were recorded for this clonotype. Its binding antigen is unknown. Per-base quality was not reported, and no clone a single base away is much larger than it. Moderately to severely active disease, a Clinical Activity Score of at least 3, a NOSPECS grade of at least 4, and a duration under 3 months were present in ophthalmopathy patients. Any patient with an uncontrolled infection, another autoimmune disease, pregnancy or lactation was excluded. Diagnoses were based on clinical symptoms, serum thyroxine and TRAb, thyroid ultrasound and orbital computed tomography. PBMCs were separated from 7.5 to 10 ml of fresh peripheral blood using Ficoll-Paque density gradient centrifugation. Trizol reagent was used to extract total RNA, and RNA quality was then checked on an Agilent 2100 Bioanalyzer.

Overall results and qualifications from the work: Most expanded thyroid clonotypes (frequency above 0.001) were also detected in blood, a finding suggesting that blood repertoires may reflect thyroid immune responses. In cross-validation, a model built on a 13 V-J signature told ophthalmopathy apart from stable hyperthyroidism with 85% to 90% sensitivity and about 81% specificity, and in testing the same model reached 80%/75%. Sample size was not statistically predetermined, and blinding of investigators to group allocation was not performed. In validation, progression to ophthalmopathy was predicted by the model with roughly 71% sensitivity and around 75% specificity, a median of around 6.5 months before onset.

The source is a woman between 35 and 50 years old with Graves' ophthalmopathy. The sequence joins TRBV19 to TRBJ1-3; no D gene is confidently identified. The sample was blood. Here the CDR3 is given as CASSIPGSGNTIYF. Read as DNA, the sequence is TGTGCCAGTAGTATCCCAGGCTCTGGAAACACCATATATTTT.